This passage covers 13 T cell receptor beta chains from one sample sequenced in a study of CD8 T cells in ankylosing spondylitis. MiXCR, applied by TCRdb to the 5' RACE reads, yields one record per CDR3 protein. The sample records approximately 250,000 distinct CDR3 sequences, approximately 8% being singletons. Source material: blood, either unsorted or a sorted T cell fraction (not recorded which). The receptors shown here come from a female donor with ankylosing spondylitis or in good health (not recorded which).

This clonotype was recorded many times. This chain's CDR3 is CASAVIMNTEAFF. DNA for the CDR3: TGTGCCAGTGCCGTGATAATGAACACTGAAGCTTTCTTT. The chain combines TRBV19 with TRBJ1-1; D unresolved. The ends were cut back, 8 bases at V and 0 bases at J, with 10 bases in the middle. Germline-derived CDR1 and CDR2 are LNHDA and SQIVND (reference sequence). The CDR3 has 13 residues.

This chain links TRBV18 with TRBJ1-5; a possible D gene is TRBD1 (5 bases). This CDR3 is 15 amino acids long. Germline CDR1 KGHSH, CDR2 LQKENI. Trimming shortened V by 0 bases and J by 6 bases, and 12 bases separated the two germline ends. CDR3 coding DNA: TGTGCCAGCTCACCACCTGGGACGAATGGTCAGCCCCAGCATTTT. As protein: CASSPPGTNGQPQHF.

This clonotype was found a few times. This chain uses TRBV19 with TRBJ2-5; 8 nucleotides align to TRBD1. CDR3 length equals 13 residues. The V gene's germline CDR1 is LNHDA and CDR2 SQIVND (reference sequence). The V gene end was trimmed by 6 bases and the J gene end by 3 bases; junction bases not matched to a gene: 3. The CDR3 coding sequence is TGTGCCAGTAGGTCGACAGGGGAAGAGACCCAGTACTTC. The encoded protein is CASRSTGEETQYF.

CDR3 sequence reads: CAWSRGGQMVYEQYF. In DNA, the CDR3 is TGTGCCTGGAGTCGAGGGGGTCAAATGGTCTACGAGCAGTACTTC. The chain links TRBV30 to TRBJ2-7; D perhaps matches TRBD1 (6 bases). The CDR3 covers 15 residues. Germline CDR1 is GTSNPN and CDR2 is SVGIG (reference sequence). V gave up 2 bases and J gave up 3 bases, with 17 bases separating them.

In its sample, this clonotype was seen many times. The rearrangement joins TRBV24-1 to TRBJ2-1; 7 bases agree with TRBD2. J lost 3 bases, V lost 0 bases, and 1 base had no gene match. The CDR3 has 15 amino acids. The germline gives CDR1 KGHDR, CDR2 SFDVKD. In DNA form, the CDR3 reads TGTGCCACCAGTGATTTGGGGACTAACTACAATGAGCAGTTCTTC. Its protein is CATSDLGTNYNEQFF.

J is TRBJ2-5 and V is TRBV5-5, with a tentative D call TRBD1 (6 bases). Trimming pared 3 bases from V and 5 bases from J, leaving 23 bases between. The CDR3 is 17 residues long. CDR1 is SGHKS, CDR2 YYEKEE, per germline (reference sequence). The CDR3 DNA is TGTGCCAGCAGCTGGGGGCCCTTTGGCCCCCAAGGGGAGACCCAGTACTTC. Translating it yields CASSWGPFGPQGETQYF.

This clonotype was seen ten or more times. The V call is TRBV6-1, the J call TRBJ2-3; 12 positions agree with TRBD2. The CDR3 consists of 17 residues. Germline-derived CDR1 and CDR2 are MNHNS and SASEGT. V trimming: 6 bases; J trimming: 0 bases; junction bases outside the gene matches: 7. CDR3 sequence (DNA): TGTGCCAGCAGAAGAGGGACTAGCGGGCCCAGCACAGATACGCAGTATTTT. It yields the protein CASRRGTSGPSTDTQYF.

Many counts were recorded for this clonotype. V gene TRBV28 combines with J gene TRBJ1-5, with a tentative D call TRBD1 (5 bases). V lost 4 bases and J lost 0, with 19 bases in between. CDR3 length: 18 residues. In germline, CDR1 is MDHEN, CDR2 SYDVKM. DNA of the CDR3: TGTGCCAGCAGTTACCCGACAGTAGCACACCCTAGCAATCAGCCCCAGCATTTT. It translates to CASSYPTVAHPSNQPQHF.

This chain uses TRBV30 with TRBJ1-5; D might be TRBD1 (6 bases). This CDR3 has 15 amino acids. V dropped 0 bases and J dropped 4 bases, with 13 bases sitting between them. Germline CDR1 reads GTSNPN; CDR2 reads SVGIG (reference sequence). The CDR3 nucleotides read TGTGCCTGGAGTGTTCGGGGGCAGGGGAATCAGCCCCAGCATTTT. This encodes CAWSVRGQGNQPQHF.

This clonotype was recorded a few times. V usage is TRBV25-1 and J usage is TRBJ2-7; the D gene is possibly TRBD1 (6 bases). Germline V lookup: CDR1 MGHDK, CDR2 SYGVNS. This CDR3 has 14 amino acids. Trimming cost V 5 bases and J 3 bases, with 14 bases left between them. The CDR3 region is CASSPTGFFYEQYF. The CDR3 DNA reads as TGTGCCAGCAGTCCAACAGGGTTTTTCTACGAGCAGTACTTC.

This clonotype was observed at least ten times. This chain uses TRBV20-1 with TRBJ2-7; 7 bases match TRBD2. Trimming at V came to 3 bases and at J to 2 bases, leaving 7 bases not matched to a gene. The CDR3 has 14 amino acids. The germline V gene has CDR1 DFQATT and CDR2 SNEGSKA (reference sequence). The CDR3 DNA follows: TGCAGTGCTAGGCCCCCTGGACTAGCCTACGAGCAGTACTTC. This codes for CSARPPGLAYEQYF.

The rearrangement links TRBV6-2 or TRBV6-3 to TRBJ2-2; TRBD1 aligns across 7 bases. Germline-derived CDR1 and CDR2 are MNHEY and SVGEGT. The V gene end was trimmed by 7 bases and the J gene end by 3 bases; junction bases not matched to a gene: 8. The CDR3 has 15 amino acids. The CDR3 here is CASTAVQGYTGELFF. The CDR3 DNA reads as TGTGCCAGCACCGCCGTACAGGGGTACACCGGGGAGCTGTTTTTT.

The rearrangement links TRBV7-9 to TRBJ2-5; no definite D call. The CDR3 runs 15 residues. CDR1 is SEHNR, CDR2 FQNEAQ, per germline (reference sequence). The V end was cut by 5 bases, the J end by 0 bases, with 13 bases between. As DNA, the CDR3 is TGTGCCAGCAGCCTCGTTAGTTGGTACCAAGAGACCCAGTACTTC. Encoded protein: CASSLVSWYQETQYF.